Listed below are T cell receptor beta chains from one sample, sequenced in a study of molecular identifiers for immune sequencing clone quantification. TCRdb independently ran MiXCR on the PCR reads; one entry per CDR3 protein. The profile shows nearly 650,000 distinct CDR3 sequences, about 25% of them singletons. The source material was naive CD8+ T cells from blood, with Jurkat cell RNA spiked in. These receptors originate from a human donor in good health. Some libraries in this study had Jurkat cell RNA spiked in. Both conserved end residues are part of each CDR3. A D gene is named only where the DNA matches it firmly. Some rows have no size entry. The others give once, few or many, or a class for an expanded clone.

D,size,J,V,DNA,CDR3
TRBD2,many,TRBJ2-5,TRBV28,TGTGCCAGCAGTTTCCCGACTAGCGGTTACCAAGAGACCCAGTACTTC,CASSFPTSGYQETQYF
-,-,TRBJ1-6,TRBV5-5,TGTGCCAGCAGCTTGGCCCCGGGGACCATCTCCTATAATTCACCCCTCCACTTT,CASSLAPGTISYNSPLHF
TRBD1,many,TRBJ2-3,TRBV2,TGTGCCAGCAGTCAGTACGACAGGGCCACAGATACGCAGTATTTT,CASSQYDRATDTQYF
TRBD1,-,TRBJ2-7,TRBV12-3/TRBV12-4,TGTGCCAGCAGCCACAGGGGGCTCCGCGAGCAGTACTTC,CASSHRGLREQYF
TRBD1,once,TRBJ2-7,TRBV27,TGTGCCAGCAATCCGGGGACAGACTCCTACGAGCAGTACTTC,CASNPGTDSYEQYF
-,many,TRBJ1-5,TRBV2,TGTGCCAGCAGTGAACCAGGGTATCAGCCCCAGCATTTT,CASSEPGYQPQHF
TRBD1,few,TRBJ1-5,TRBV27,TGTGCCAGCAGTGTCGGGACAGGGGGCAATCAGCCCCAGCATTTT,CASSVGTGGNQPQHF
-,few,TRBJ2-7,TRBV4-1,TGCGCCAGCAGCCAAGGGAGTCAGGGAACCTACGAGCGGTACTTC,CASSQGSQGTYERYF
-,many,TRBJ1-1,TRBV30,TGTGCCTTGGACAGAGATGAAATGAACACTGAAGCTTTCTTT,CALDRDEMNTEAFF
-,many,TRBJ1-4,TRBV28,TGTGCCAGCAGACAGATACCATCTGAAAAACTGTTTTTT,CASRQIPSEKLFF
TRBD1,-,TRBJ2-2,TRBV6-5,TGTGCCAGCAGTCGGGGACAGTTGACCGGGGAGCTGTTTTTT,CASSRGQLTGELFF
-,-,TRBJ1-1,TRBV30,TGTGCCTGGAGTGTTGCAGCTGGCACTGAAGCTTTCTTT,CAWSVAAGTEAFF
-,few,TRBJ1-1,TRBV4-1,TGCGCCAGCAGCCATGTGGGGGGGCGGGTTGAAGCTTTCTTT,CASSHVGGRVEAFF
TRBD2,-,TRBJ2-7,TRBV6-9,TGTGCCAGCAGTCCGGGGAGGGGTCTCCACGAGCAGTACTTC,CASSPGRGLHEQYF
-,-,TRBJ1-2,TRBV6-5,TGTGCCAGCAGTTATTTAGGGTCTAACTATGGCTACACCTTC,CASSYLGSNYGYTF
TRBD2,many,TRBJ2-4,TRBV6-6,TGTGCCAGCAGGCACGGGACTAGCGGGCCTCAGTACTTC,CASRHGTSGPQYF
TRBD2,few,TRBJ2-7,TRBV28,TGTGCCAGCAGTCACACCCCGACTAGCGGAGACTACGAGCAGTACTTC,CASSHTPTSGDYEQYF
TRBD2,many,TRBJ2-3,TRBV7-6,TGTGCCAGCAGCTTATCCGCGGGGGGAGATACGCAGTATTTT,CASSLSAGGDTQYF
TRBD2,few,TRBJ2-1,TRBV28,TGTGCCAGCAGTTTATGGACGCTAGCGGCACACAATGAGCAGTTCTTC,CASSLWTLAAHNEQFF
TRBD1,-,TRBJ2-7,TRBV25-1,TGTGCCAGCACTTACACCGGGACAGGCCACTACGAGCAGCACTTC,CASTYTGTGHYEQHF
TRBD2,-,TRBJ2-2,TRBV29-1,TGCAGCGTAATCGGGGGGACCGGGGAGCTGTTTTTT,CSVIGGTGELFF
TRBD2,-,TRBJ2-3,TRBV13,TGTGCCAGCAGCTACACCCTTACTAGCGGGGGCACAGATACGCAGTATTTT,CASSYTLTSGGTDTQYF
-,few,TRBJ1-1,TRBV4-3,TGCGCCAGCAGCCAAGGGGTACAGGGAGCACCGGTTGGAGCTTTCTTT,CASSQGVQGAPVGAFF
-,few,TRBJ2-7,TRBV4-3,TGCGCCAGCAGCCAAGAGTCCACAAGAAACTACGAGCAGTACTTC,CASSQESTRNYEQYF
-,many,TRBJ1-1,TRBV13,TGTGCCAGCAGCTTAGCGTTGGTCAGCCCGAACACTGAAGCTTTCTTT,CASSLALVSPNTEAFF
-,few,TRBJ2-3,TRBV13,TGTGCCAGCAGCGCCCGACAGGAGAGCGCAGATACGCAGTATTTT,CASSARQESADTQYF
-,-,TRBJ2-5,TRBV7-7,TGTGCTAGCGGCCCCGTGGCAGGGCGGGAATTTCGGACCCAGTACTTC,CASGPVAGREFRTQYF
-,few,TRBJ1-6,TRBV4-1,TGCGCCAGCAGCCAGTTGCGGGAGTTCAATTCACCCCTCCACTTT,CASSQLREFNSPLHF
-,many,TRBJ2-1,TRBV7-3,TGTGCCAGCAGCCTAGGGAGAAATACAGAGAATGAGCAGTTCTTC,CASSLGRNTENEQFF
-,few,TRBJ2-3,TRBV30,TGTGCCTGGAACACATTCAGGGGAGATACGCAGTATTTT,CAWNTFRGDTQYF
-,-,TRBJ1-2,TRBV6-5,TGTGCCAGCAGTTACTCGAAGGCAGGGACTGGCTACACCTTC,CASSYSKAGTGYTF
-,few,TRBJ1-5,TRBV2,TGTGCCAGCACGGGCGGGGTTAGCAATCAGCCCCAGCATTTT,CASTGGVSNQPQHF
TRBD1,many,TRBJ2-6,TRBV2,TGTGCCAGTCCCGGGACAGGGGTCTCTGGGGCCAACGTCCTGACTTTC,CASPGTGVSGANVLTF
TRBD1,-,TRBJ2-7,TRBV4-1,TGCGCCAGCAGCCAAGGGACAGGGCTAACCTACGAGCAGTACTTC,CASSQGTGLTYEQYF
-,few,TRBJ2-1,TRBV7-6,TGTGCCAGCAGCCCCGACAGGCGCCACAATGAGCAGTTCTTC,CASSPDRRHNEQFF
-,-,TRBJ2-1,TRBV6-2/TRBV6-3,TGTGCCAGCAGTCCAGGGGTCGTGGGCAATGAGCAGTTCTTC,CASSPGVVGNEQFF
-,few,TRBJ2-7,TRBV7-2,TGTGCCAGCAGCTGGCGACGGAATTTCGACTACGAGCAGTACTTC,CASSWRRNFDYEQYF
-,-,TRBJ1-1,TRBV19,TGTGCCAGTAGTACTCCAACGGGGGGCAGACCTGAAGCTTTCTTT,CASSTPTGGRPEAFF
-,few,TRBJ2-3,TRBV19,TGTGCCAGTAGTAACCCCTCAGGGGCCCTCACAGATACGCAGTATTTT,CASSNPSGALTDTQYF
TRBD1,many,TRBJ2-7,TRBV20-1,TGCAGTGCTACGGGACAGGGATCGTACGAGCAGTACTTC,CSATGQGSYEQYF
-,-,TRBJ1-2,TRBV28,TGTGCCAGCAGACAAGGGTTTTTGGAGGTCTATGGCTACACCTTC,CASRQGFLEVYGYTF
-,-,TRBJ2-7,TRBV4-2,TGTGCCCGCAGCCCCCGGTTTCAGGGATCCTACGCGCAGTACTTC,CARSPRFQGSYAQYF
-,many,TRBJ2-6,TRBV4-1,TGTGCCAGCAGTCTCGATACCTCTGGGGCCAACGTCCTGACTTTC,CASSLDTSGANVLTF
TRBD1,-,TRBJ1-4,TRBV27,TGTGCCAGCAGTTTAGGGACAGGGGATGAAAAACCGTTTTTT,CASSLGTGDEKPFF
TRBD1,-,TRBJ2-3,TRBV11-2,TGTGCCAGCAGCTTAGTTCGGGGACAGGGGGCCTACACAGATACGCAGTATTTT,CASSLVRGQGAYTDTQYF
-,many,TRBJ1-4,TRBV12-3/TRBV12-4,TGTGCCAGCAGTTTTTGGCCTTACGAAAAACTGTTTTTT,CASSFWPYEKLFF
-,few,TRBJ2-6,TRBV27,TGTGCCACCAGGGGTGTGGACTCTGGGGCCAACGTCCTGACTTTC,CATRGVDSGANVLTF
-,few,TRBJ2-5,TRBV14,TGTGCCAGCAGCCAAGACGAGGGGGGGGAGTTC,CASSQDEGGEF
-,many,TRBJ2-3,TRBV6-2/TRBV6-3,TGTGCCAGCAGTCGCTCGGAGGACCCCAATACGCAGTATTTT,CASSRSEDPNTQYF
TRBD1,many,TRBJ2-7,TRBV28,TGTGCCAGCAGTTACAGGGGCCACGAGCAGTACTTC,CASSYRGHEQYF
-,-,TRBJ2-2,TRBV12-3/TRBV12-4,TGTGCCAGCACCTTCTCAGGGGCGGAGCTGTTTTTT,CASTFSGAELFF
-,many,TRBJ2-3,TRBV5-6,TGTGCCAGCAGCTGGGGGGACAGCACAGATACGCAGTATTTT,CASSWGDSTDTQYF
TRBD1,-,TRBJ1-2,TRBV20-1,TGCAGTGCTAGAGTCCGCGGACAGGTGGATTATGGGGGCTACACCTTC,CSARVRGQVDYGGYTF
-,many,TRBJ2-5,TRBV9,TGTGCCAGCAGCCCAGCATGGGGGACCGGGGCCCAGTACTTC,CASSPAWGTGAQYF
-,many,TRBJ2-7,TRBV5-6,TGTGCCAGCAGCTTGGGCAGTACCGAGCAGTACTTC,CASSLGSTEQYF
-,-,TRBJ2-7,TRBV19,TGTGCCAGTAGTACCGGAGATTTTCCGGCCTACGAGCAGTACTTC,CASSTGDFPAYEQYF
-,-,TRBJ2-1,TRBV12-3/TRBV12-4,TGTGCCTGCAGCCAAGACAGTGTCTACAATGAGCAGTTCTTC,CACSQDSVYNEQFF
TRBD2,many,TRBJ2-3,TRBV5-4,TGTGCCAGCAGCCGAGAAACAAGCGGGAGGGCCTGGGATACGCAGTATTTT,CASSRETSGRAWDTQYF
TRBD2,few,TRBJ2-1,TRBV24-1,TGTGCCACCAGTGATGAAGAAGGGCTAGCGGAGTACAATGAGCAGTTCTTC,CATSDEEGLAEYNEQFF
TRBD1,many,TRBJ2-5,TRBV29-1,TGCAGCGTCGACCCAGAGACAGGGGAACAAGAGACCCAGTACTTC,CSVDPETGEQETQYF